The entry below gives a single TCR beta chain sequence along with its context. No antigen is known for it. The sample is drawn from a study of T cell responses to AZD1222 COVID-19 vaccine. Study findings and constraints: It was only six AZD1222 recipients who were seropositive at baseline.

The data were produced by immunoSEQ multiplex PCR, yet TCRdb's version contains in-frame clones alone and is incomplete. This table has 100,000 to 150,000 clones, approximately 90% appearing once. The germline gives CDR1 SGHVS, CDR2 FQNEAQ. This CDR3 is 14 amino acids long. V lost 6 bases, J lost 0 bases, and 9 bases lay in between. The chain joins TRBV7-8 to TRBJ1-3; D is ambiguous. This material consisted of peripheral blood, taken on day 0 of AZD1222 vaccination. The clonotype originates from an adult in good health. CDR3 DNA sequence: TGTGCCAGCAGTCAACTGGGCTCTGGAAACACCATATATTTT. Protein: CASSQLGSGNTIYF.